Listed below are T cell receptor beta chains from one sample, sequenced in a study of cytomegalovirus exposure and HLA in healthy donors. Method: immunoSEQ multiplex PCR; TCRdb's copy keeps in-frame clones and lacks some. Among 150,000 or so clones listed, roughly 90% were seen once. Sequenced: PBMCs. Receptors were obtained from a woman under 30 in good health and CMV-seronegative. Each CDR3 is given with its conserved first and last residue.

V: TRBV27
CDR3: CASSFSVGQESYEQYF

V: TRBV19
CDR3: CASSIGQRGFQETQYF

V: TRBV2
CDR3: CATEGQLSNQPQHF

V: TRBV5-1
CDR3: CASSLQGAGNTIYF

V: TRBV5-1
CDR3: CASSLERQGGTEAFF

V: TRBV12-5
CDR3: CASGLRPPEGNTIYF

V: TRBV2
CDR3: CASSEGGSSYNEQFF

V: TRBV6-1
CDR3: CASSGGGGNQPQHF

V: TRBV7-8
CDR3: CASSLMDRVSDEQFF

V: TRBV5-1
CDR3: CASQRGGAGGTEAFF

V: TRBV7-9
CDR3: CASSLAIRGETQYF

V: TRBV2
CDR3: CASSEVSGGANEQFF

V: TRBV19
CDR3: CASSISQGPYTEAFF

V: TRBV7-9
CDR3: CASSPEVGRKRNTEAFF

V: TRBV5-1
CDR3: CASSLNPGGQPQHF

V: TRBV28
CDR3: CASSPIRLLNTEAFF

V: TRBV27
CDR3: CASRQGVNTEAFF

V: TRBV7-9
CDR3: CSSSLGQGARNRNTIYF

V: TRBV28
CDR3: CASSPTGVSDQPQHF

V: TRBV28
CDR3: CASSMTSPDEQFF

V: TRBV4-2
CDR3: CASSQDKARLHGAGANVLTF

V: TRBV6-5
CDR3: CASSYSAGQVYEQYF

V: TRBV5-1
CDR3: CASSPRQGWGEKLFF

V: TRBV28
CDR3: CASSPFSGREGNQPQHF

V: TRBV11-3
CDR3: CASSPGGTYEQYF

V: TRBV7-9
CDR3: CASSLRQGVPYEQYF

V: TRBV7-7
CDR3: CASSLEGLAGGQETQYF

V: TRBV5-1
CDR3: CASSLGGGTGEQYF

V: TRBV27
CDR3: CASSRQGTQPQHF

V: TRBV27
CDR3: CASGDRGYNSPLHF

V: TRBV14
CDR3: CASSQDPGGTSGSYNEQFF

V: TRBV18
CDR3: CASSPAIAGQETQYF